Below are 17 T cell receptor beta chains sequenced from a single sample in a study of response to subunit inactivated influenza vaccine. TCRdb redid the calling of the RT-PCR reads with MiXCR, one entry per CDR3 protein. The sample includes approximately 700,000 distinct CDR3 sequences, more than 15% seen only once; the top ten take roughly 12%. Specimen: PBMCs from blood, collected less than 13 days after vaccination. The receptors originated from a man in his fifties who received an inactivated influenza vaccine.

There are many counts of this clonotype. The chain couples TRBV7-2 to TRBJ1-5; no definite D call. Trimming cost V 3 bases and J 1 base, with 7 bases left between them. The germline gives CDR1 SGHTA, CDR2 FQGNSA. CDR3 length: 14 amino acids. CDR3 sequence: CASSFRASNQPQHF. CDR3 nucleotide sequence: TGTGCCAGCAGCTTCCGGGCGAGCAATCAGCCCCAGCATTTT.

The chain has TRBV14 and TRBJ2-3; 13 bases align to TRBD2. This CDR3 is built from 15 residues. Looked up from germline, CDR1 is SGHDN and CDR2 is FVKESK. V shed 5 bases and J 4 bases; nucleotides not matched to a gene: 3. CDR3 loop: CASSVGLAGADTQYF. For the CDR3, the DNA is TGTGCCAGCAGCGTTGGACTAGCGGGAGCAGATACGCAGTATTTT.

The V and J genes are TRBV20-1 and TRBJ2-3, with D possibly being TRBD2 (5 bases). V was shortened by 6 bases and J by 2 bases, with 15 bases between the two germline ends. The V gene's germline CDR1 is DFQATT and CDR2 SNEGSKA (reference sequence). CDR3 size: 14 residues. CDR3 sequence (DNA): TGCAGTGCAAAAGCTCCAGGACTCACAGATACGCAGTATTTT. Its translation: CSAKAPGLTDTQYF.

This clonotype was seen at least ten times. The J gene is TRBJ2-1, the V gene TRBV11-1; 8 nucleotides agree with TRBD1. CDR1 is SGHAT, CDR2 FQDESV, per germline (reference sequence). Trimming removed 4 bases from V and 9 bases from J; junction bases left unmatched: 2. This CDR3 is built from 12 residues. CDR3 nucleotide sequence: TGTGCCAGCAGCTCGACAGGGGTTGAGCAGTTCTTC. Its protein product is CASSSTGVEQFF.

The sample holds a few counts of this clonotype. CDR3 sequence reads: CASSLEGPWVEQYF. The CDR3 bases are TGCGCCAGCAGCTTGGAAGGGCCCTGGGTCGAGCAGTACTTC. The chain is built from TRBV5-1 and TRBJ2-7; D not resolved. The CDR3 sequence is 14 residues long. Germline V lookup: CDR1 SGHRS, CDR2 YFSETQ. The V and J ends lost 0 bases and 6 bases respectively, with 13 bases between them. The variable domain in full, with the rest retrieved from reference TRBV5-1 and TRBJ2-7, is KAGVTQTPRYLIKTRGQQVTLSCSPISGHRSVSWYQQTPGQGLQFLFEYFSETQRNKGNFPGRFSGRQFSNSRSEMNVSTLELGDSALYLCASSLEGPWVEQYFGPGTRLTVT.

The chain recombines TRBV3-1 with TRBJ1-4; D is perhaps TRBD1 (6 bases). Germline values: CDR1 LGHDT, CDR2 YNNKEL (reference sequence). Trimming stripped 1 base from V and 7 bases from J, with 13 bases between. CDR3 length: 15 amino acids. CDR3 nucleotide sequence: TGTGCCAGCAGCCAAGGGGCAGGGGATGGTGAAAAACTGTTTTTT. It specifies CASSQGAGDGEKLFF.

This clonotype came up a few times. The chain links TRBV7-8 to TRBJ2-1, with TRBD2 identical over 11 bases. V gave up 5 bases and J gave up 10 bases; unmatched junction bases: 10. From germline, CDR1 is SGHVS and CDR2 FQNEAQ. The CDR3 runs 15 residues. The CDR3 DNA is TGTGCCAGCAGCGTAAGGAGACTAGCGGGATGGGAGCAGTTCTTC. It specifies CASSVRRLAGWEQFF.

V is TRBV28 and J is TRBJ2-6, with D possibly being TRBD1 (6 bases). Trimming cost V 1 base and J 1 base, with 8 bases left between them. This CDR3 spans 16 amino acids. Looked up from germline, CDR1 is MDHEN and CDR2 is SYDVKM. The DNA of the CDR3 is TGTGCCAGCAGTTTATATCAGGGGTCTGGGGCCAACGTCCTGACTTTC. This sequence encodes CASSLYQGSGANVLTF.

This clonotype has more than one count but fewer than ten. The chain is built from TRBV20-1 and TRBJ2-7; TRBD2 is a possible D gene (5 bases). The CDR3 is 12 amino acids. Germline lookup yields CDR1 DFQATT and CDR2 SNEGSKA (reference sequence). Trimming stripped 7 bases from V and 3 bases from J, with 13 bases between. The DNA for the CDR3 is TGCAGTGTGAGAGAGAGGGTCTACGAGCAGTACTTC. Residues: CSVRERVYEQYF.

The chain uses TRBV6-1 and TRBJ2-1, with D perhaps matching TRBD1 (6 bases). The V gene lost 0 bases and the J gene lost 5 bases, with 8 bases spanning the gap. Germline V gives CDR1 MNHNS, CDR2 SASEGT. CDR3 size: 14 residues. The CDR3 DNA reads TGTGCCAGCAGTGAAGCGTACAGGGACAATGAGCAGTTCTTC. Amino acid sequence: CASSEAYRDNEQFF.

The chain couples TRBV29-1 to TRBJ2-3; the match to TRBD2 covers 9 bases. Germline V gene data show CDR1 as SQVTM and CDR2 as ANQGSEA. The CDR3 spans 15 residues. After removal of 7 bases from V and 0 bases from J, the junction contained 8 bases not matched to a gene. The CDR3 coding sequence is TGCAGCGGGGGACTAGCAGCTACTAGCACAGATACGCAGTATTTT. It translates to CSGGLAATSTDTQYF.

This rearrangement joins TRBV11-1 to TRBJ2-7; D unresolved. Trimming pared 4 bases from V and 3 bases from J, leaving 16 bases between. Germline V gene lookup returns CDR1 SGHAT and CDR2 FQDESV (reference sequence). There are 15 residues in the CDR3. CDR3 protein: CASSSESAFVYEQYF. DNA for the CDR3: TGTGCCAGCAGCTCCGAGTCGGCTTTCGTCTACGAGCAGTACTTC.

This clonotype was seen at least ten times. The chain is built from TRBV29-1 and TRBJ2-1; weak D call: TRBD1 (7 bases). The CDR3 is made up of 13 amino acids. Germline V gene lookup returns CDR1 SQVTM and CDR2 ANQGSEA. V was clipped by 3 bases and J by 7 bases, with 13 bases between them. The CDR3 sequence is CSVDTGEANEQFF. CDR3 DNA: TGCAGCGTTGATACAGGGGAGGCGAATGAGCAGTTCTTC.

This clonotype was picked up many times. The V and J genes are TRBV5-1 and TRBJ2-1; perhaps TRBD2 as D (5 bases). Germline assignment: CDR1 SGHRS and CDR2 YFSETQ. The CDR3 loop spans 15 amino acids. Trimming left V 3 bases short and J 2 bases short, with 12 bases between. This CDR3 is CASSSGNSAYNEQFF. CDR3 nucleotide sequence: TGCGCCAGCAGCTCGGGAAATTCGGCCTACAATGAGCAGTTCTTC.

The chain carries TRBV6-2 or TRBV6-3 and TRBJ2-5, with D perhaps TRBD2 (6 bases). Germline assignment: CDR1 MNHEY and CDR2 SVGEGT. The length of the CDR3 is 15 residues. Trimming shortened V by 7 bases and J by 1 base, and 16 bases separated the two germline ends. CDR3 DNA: TGTGCCAGCAACCCCTCCCGGGGGACCCAAGAGACCCAGTACTTC. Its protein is CASNPSRGTQETQYF.

The CDR3 nucleotides are TGTGCCAGCAGTTACTCCCCTAGTGCGGAGGGCTACACCTTC. Encoded protein: CASSYSPSAEGYTF. The rearrangement uses TRBV6-5 and TRBJ1-2; D uncertain. The V gene's germline CDR1 is MNHEY and CDR2 SVGAGI. The length of the CDR3 is 14 residues. Trimming took off 0 bases at V and 8 bases at J, with 13 bases between the two ends.

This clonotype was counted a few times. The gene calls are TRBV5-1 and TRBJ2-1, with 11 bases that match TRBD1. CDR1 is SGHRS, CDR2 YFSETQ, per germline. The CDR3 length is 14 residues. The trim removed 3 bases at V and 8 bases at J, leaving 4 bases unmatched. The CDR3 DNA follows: TGCGCCAGCAGCTCCGGACAGGGGGCCGATGAGCAGTTCTTC. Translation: CASSSGQGADEQFF.